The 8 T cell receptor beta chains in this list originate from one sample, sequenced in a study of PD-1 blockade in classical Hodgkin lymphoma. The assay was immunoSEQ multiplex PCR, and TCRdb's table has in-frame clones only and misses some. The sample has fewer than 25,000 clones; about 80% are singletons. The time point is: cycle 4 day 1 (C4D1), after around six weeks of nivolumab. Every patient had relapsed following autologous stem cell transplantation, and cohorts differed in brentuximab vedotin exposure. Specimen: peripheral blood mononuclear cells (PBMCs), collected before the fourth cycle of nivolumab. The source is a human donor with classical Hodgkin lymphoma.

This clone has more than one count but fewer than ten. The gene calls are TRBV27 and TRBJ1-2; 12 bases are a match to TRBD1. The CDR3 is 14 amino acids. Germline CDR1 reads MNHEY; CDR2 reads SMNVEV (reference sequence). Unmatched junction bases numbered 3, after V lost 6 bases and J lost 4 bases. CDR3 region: CASRRDRGLYGYTF. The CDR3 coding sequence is TGTGCCAGCAGACGGGACAGGGGGCTCTATGGCTACACCTTC.

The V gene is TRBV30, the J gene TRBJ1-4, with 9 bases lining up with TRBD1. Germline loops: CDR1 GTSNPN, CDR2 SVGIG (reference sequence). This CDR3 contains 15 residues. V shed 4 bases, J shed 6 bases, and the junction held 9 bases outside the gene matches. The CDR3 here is CAWTEPGTGHEKLFF. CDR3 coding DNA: TGTGCCTGGACCGAACCCGGGACAGGGCATGAAAAACTGTTTTTT.

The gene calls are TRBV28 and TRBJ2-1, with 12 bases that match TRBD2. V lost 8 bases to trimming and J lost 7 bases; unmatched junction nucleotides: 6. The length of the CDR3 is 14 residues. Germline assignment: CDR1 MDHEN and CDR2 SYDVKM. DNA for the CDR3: TGTGCCAGCGCTAGCGGGAGGGGGTTAAATGAGCAGTTCTTC. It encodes CASASGRGLNEQFF. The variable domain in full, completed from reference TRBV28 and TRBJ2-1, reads DVKVTQSSRYLVKRTGEKVFLECVQDMDHENMFWYRQDPGLGLRLIYFSYDVKMKEKGDIPEGYSVSREKKERFSLILESASTNQTSMYLCASASGRGLNEQFFGPGTRLTVL.

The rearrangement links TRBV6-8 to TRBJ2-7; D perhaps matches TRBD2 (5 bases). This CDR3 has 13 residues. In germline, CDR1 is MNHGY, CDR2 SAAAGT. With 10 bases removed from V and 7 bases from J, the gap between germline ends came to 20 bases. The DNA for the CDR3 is TGTGCCACCAGAGGAGGCCTGGGTGTGGAGCAGTACTTC. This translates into CATRGGLGVEQYF.

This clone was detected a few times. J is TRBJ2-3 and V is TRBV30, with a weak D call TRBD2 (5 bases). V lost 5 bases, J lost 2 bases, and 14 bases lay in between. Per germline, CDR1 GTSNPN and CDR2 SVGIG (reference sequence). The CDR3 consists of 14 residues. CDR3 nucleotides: TGTGCCTGGGATGACGGGCTAGCCACAGATACGCAGTATTTT. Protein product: CAWDDGLATDTQYF.

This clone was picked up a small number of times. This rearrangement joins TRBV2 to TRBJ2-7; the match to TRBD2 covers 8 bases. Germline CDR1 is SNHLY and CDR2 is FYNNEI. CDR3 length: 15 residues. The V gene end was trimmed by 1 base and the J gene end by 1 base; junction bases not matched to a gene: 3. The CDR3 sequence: CASSEEAGASYEQYF. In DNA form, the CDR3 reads TGTGCCAGCAGTGAAGAAGCGGGGGCGTCCTACGAGCAGTACTTC. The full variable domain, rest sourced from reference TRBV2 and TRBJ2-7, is EPEVTQTPSHQVTQMGQEVILRCVPISNHLYFYWYRQILGQKVEFLVSFYNNEISEKSEIFDDQFSVERPDGSNFTLKIRSTKLEDSAMYFCASSEEAGASYEQYFGPGTRLTVT.

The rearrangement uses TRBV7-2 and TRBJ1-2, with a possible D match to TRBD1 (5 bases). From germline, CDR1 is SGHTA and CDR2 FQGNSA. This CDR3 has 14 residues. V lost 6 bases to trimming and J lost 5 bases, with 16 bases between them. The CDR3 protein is CASSITPGPYGYTF. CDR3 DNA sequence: TGTGCCAGCAGTATTACCCCGGGGCCTTATGGCTACACCTTC.

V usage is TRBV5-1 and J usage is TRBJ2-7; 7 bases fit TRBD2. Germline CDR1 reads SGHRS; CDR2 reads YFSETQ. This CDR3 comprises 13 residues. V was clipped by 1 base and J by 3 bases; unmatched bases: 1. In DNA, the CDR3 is TGCGCCAGCAGCTTGATAGCGGGCTACGAGCAGTACTTC. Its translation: CASSLIAGYEQYF.